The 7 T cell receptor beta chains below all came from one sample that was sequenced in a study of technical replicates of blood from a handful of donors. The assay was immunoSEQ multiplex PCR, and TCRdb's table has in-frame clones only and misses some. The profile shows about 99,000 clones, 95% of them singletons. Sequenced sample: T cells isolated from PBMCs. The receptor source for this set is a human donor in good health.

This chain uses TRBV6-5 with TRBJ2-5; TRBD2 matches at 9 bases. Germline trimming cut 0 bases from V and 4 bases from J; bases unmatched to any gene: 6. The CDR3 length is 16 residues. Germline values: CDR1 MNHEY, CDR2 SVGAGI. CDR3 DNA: TGTGCCAGCAGTTACTCGCTAGCGGGGAGGGGAGAGACCCAGTACTTC. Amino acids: CASSYSLAGRGETQYF.

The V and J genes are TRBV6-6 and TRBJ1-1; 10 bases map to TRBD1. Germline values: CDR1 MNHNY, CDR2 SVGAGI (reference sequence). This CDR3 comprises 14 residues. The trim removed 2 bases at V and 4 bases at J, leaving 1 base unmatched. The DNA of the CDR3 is TGTGCCAGCAGTTACGGGACAGGGGCCACTGAAGCTTTCTTT. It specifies CASSYGTGATEAFF.

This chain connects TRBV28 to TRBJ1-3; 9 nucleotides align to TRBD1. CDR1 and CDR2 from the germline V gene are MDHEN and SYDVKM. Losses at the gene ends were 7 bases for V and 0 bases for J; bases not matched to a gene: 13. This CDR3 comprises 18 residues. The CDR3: CASNTGTGFSSSGNTIYF. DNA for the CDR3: TGTGCCAGCAACACCGGGACAGGGTTTTCAAGCTCTGGAAACACCATATATTTT.

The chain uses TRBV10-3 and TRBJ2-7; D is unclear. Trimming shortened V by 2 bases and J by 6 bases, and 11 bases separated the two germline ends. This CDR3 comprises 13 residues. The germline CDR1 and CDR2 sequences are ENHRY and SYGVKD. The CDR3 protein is CAISEARLSEQYF. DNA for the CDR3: TGTGCCATCAGTGAGGCTCGGTTGAGCGAGCAGTACTTC.

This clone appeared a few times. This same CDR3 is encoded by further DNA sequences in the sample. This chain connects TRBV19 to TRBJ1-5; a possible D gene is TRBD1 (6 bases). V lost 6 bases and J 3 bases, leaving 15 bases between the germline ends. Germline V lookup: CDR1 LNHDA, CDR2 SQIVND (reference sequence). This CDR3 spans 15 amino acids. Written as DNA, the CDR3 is TGTGCCAGTAGCGCGACAGGCGGCTCCAATCAGCCCCAGCATTTT. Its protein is CASSATGGSNQPQHF.

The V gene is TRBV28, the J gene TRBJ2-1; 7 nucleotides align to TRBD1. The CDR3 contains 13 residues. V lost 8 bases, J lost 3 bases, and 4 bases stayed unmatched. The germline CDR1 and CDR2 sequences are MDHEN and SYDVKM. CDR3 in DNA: TGTGCCAGCCGGGACAGATTCTACAATGAGCAGTTCTTC. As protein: CASRDRFYNEQFF.

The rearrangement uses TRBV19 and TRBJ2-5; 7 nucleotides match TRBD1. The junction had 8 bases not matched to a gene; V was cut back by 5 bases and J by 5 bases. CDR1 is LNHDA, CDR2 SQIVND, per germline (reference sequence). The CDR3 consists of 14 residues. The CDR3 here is CASSGNTGEETQYF. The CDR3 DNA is TGTGCCAGTAGTGGGAATACAGGGGAGGAGACCCAGTACTTC.